These T cell receptor beta chains were read from a single sample in a study of blood T cell repertoires in COVID-19. Sequencing was performed with immunoSEQ multiplex PCR; in TCRdb, only in-frame clones are kept and a portion is missing. Among 150,000 to 180,000 clones listed, around 74% were seen once. The material sequenced was peripheral blood. The receptors shown here come from a woman aged 80 or over with acute or convalescent COVID-19. Each CDR3 is given with its conserved first and last residue. D genes are given only for firm matches.

CDR3 length: 16; J gene: TRBJ2-5; V gene: TRBV9; D gene: TRBD1; CDR3 protein: CASSVHPNRGQETQYF
CDR3 length: 15; J gene: TRBJ1-5; V gene: TRBV6-5; D gene: NA; CDR3 protein: CASRRGGLTYQPQHF
CDR3 length: 13; J gene: TRBJ1-1; V gene: TRBV19; D gene: TRBD1; CDR3 protein: CASSPFRDRGAFF
CDR3 length: 14; J gene: TRBJ1-4; V gene: TRBV2; D gene: TRBD1; CDR3 protein: CASSGGTGHEKLFF
CDR3 length: 15; J gene: TRBJ2-3; V gene: TRBV7-9; D gene: TRBD1; CDR3 protein: CASSWDSLGTDTQYF
CDR3 length: 16; J gene: TRBJ2-1; V gene: TRBV5-1; D gene: NA; CDR3 protein: CASSLAGAGAYNEQFF
CDR3 length: 18; J gene: TRBJ2-5; V gene: TRBV5-1; D gene: TRBD2; CDR3 protein: CASSFGAGGPLTEETQYF
CDR3 length: 12; J gene: TRBJ2-4; V gene: TRBV7-2; D gene: NA; CDR3 protein: CASGTYKNIQYF
CDR3 length: 13; J gene: TRBJ1-2; V gene: TRBV5-1; D gene: NA; CDR3 protein: CASSLASGYGYTF
CDR3 length: 15; J gene: TRBJ2-5; V gene: TRBV4-2; D gene: TRBD2; CDR3 protein: CASSQVFGGAETQYF
CDR3 length: 15; J gene: TRBJ2-7; V gene: TRBV2; D gene: NA; CDR3 protein: CASSDRGAASYEQYF
CDR3 length: 19; J gene: TRBJ1-5; V gene: TRBV19; D gene: NA; CDR3 protein: CASTGGPLNTGIRGQPQHF
CDR3 length: 15; J gene: TRBJ2-1; V gene: TRBV13; D gene: TRBD1; CDR3 protein: CASSPAGQGKHEQFF
CDR3 length: 15; J gene: TRBJ1-1; V gene: TRBV6-6; D gene: TRBD1; CDR3 protein: CASSRGTDPNTEAFF
CDR3 length: 17; J gene: TRBJ2-4; V gene: TRBV5-6; D gene: TRBD2; CDR3 protein: CASSFLSSGEPKNIQYF
CDR3 length: 14; J gene: TRBJ1-5; V gene: TRBV2; D gene: TRBD1; CDR3 protein: CASSDEGARQPQHF
CDR3 length: 17; J gene: TRBJ1-6; V gene: TRBV27; D gene: TRBD1; CDR3 protein: CASSLSGTGEYNSPLHF
CDR3 length: 16; J gene: TRBJ1-1; V gene: TRBV5-6; D gene: TRBD1; CDR3 protein: CASSHWTGGRYTEAFF
CDR3 length: 13; J gene: TRBJ2-7; V gene: TRBV5-1; D gene: NA; CDR3 protein: CASSFGGGAEQYF
CDR3 length: 13; J gene: TRBJ1-6; V gene: TRBV10-3; D gene: TRBD1; CDR3 protein: CAHGQGNNSPLHF
CDR3 length: 15; J gene: TRBJ2-1; V gene: TRBV6-6; D gene: NA; CDR3 protein: CASGTVLVNYNEQFF
CDR3 length: 15; J gene: TRBJ2-3; V gene: TRBV5-1; D gene: TRBD1; CDR3 protein: CASRVRTGSADTQYF
CDR3 length: 15; J gene: TRBJ2-1; V gene: TRBV24-1; D gene: TRBD2; CDR3 protein: CATSDSAGAQGEQFF
CDR3 length: 17; J gene: TRBJ2-2; V gene: TRBV9; D gene: TRBD2; CDR3 protein: CASSVFSSGGGTGELFF
CDR3 length: 15; J gene: TRBJ2-5; V gene: TRBV30; D gene: TRBD2; CDR3 protein: CAWNPSGSNQETQYF
CDR3 length: 16; J gene: TRBJ1-5; V gene: TRBV2; D gene: NA; CDR3 protein: CASSEEQQYSNQPQHF
CDR3 length: 13; J gene: TRBJ1-2; V gene: TRBV3-1/TRBV3-2; D gene: TRBD1; CDR3 protein: CASSSSTGYGYTF
CDR3 length: 12; J gene: TRBJ1-2; V gene: TRBV30; D gene: NA; CDR3 protein: CAWSGVLYGYTF
CDR3 length: 15; J gene: TRBJ1-5; V gene: TRBV7-2; D gene: TRBD1; CDR3 protein: CASSSGQGRNQPQHF
CDR3 length: 16; J gene: TRBJ1-1; V gene: TRBV6-1; D gene: TRBD1; CDR3 protein: CASSAEGAGWNTEAFF
CDR3 length: 19; J gene: TRBJ1-5; V gene: TRBV23-1; D gene: TRBD1; CDR3 protein: CASSQLSRDRGNSNQPQHF
CDR3 length: 15; J gene: TRBJ2-2; V gene: TRBV5-1; D gene: NA; CDR3 protein: CASGGGTVNTGELFF
CDR3 length: 15; J gene: TRBJ2-1; V gene: TRBV6-5; D gene: NA; CDR3 protein: CASSTYGQSYNEQFF
CDR3 length: 13; J gene: TRBJ1-2; V gene: TRBV2; D gene: NA; CDR3 protein: CASALELDYGYTF
CDR3 length: 12; J gene: TRBJ2-1; V gene: TRBV5-1; D gene: NA; CDR3 protein: CASSLLEGEQFF
CDR3 length: 13; J gene: TRBJ1-4; V gene: TRBV2; D gene: NA; CDR3 protein: CANQQDRNEKLFF
CDR3 length: 13; J gene: TRBJ1-1; V gene: TRBV6-4; D gene: NA; CDR3 protein: CASRTGSGTEAFF
CDR3 length: 15; J gene: TRBJ1-1; V gene: TRBV5-1; D gene: NA; CDR3 protein: CASRGQSIMNTEAFF
CDR3 length: 17; J gene: TRBJ1-2; V gene: TRBV18; D gene: TRBD1; CDR3 protein: CASSPQATGVVNYGYTF
CDR3 length: 14; J gene: TRBJ1-1; V gene: TRBV19; D gene: TRBD1; CDR3 protein: CASRDRRVNTEAFF
CDR3 length: 14; J gene: TRBJ1-1; V gene: TRBV6-5; D gene: NA; CDR3 protein: CASRELGVGTEAFF
CDR3 length: 14; J gene: TRBJ1-3; V gene: TRBV2; D gene: NA; CDR3 protein: CASREGSSGNTIYF
CDR3 length: 16; J gene: TRBJ1-2; V gene: TRBV18; D gene: NA; CDR3 protein: CASSPSIGETLNGYTF
CDR3 length: 15; J gene: TRBJ2-2; V gene: TRBV30; D gene: TRBD1; CDR3 protein: CAWSDWTGGTGELFF
CDR3 length: 15; J gene: TRBJ2-1; V gene: TRBV6-5; D gene: TRBD2; CDR3 protein: CASSPQTSRSNEQFF
CDR3 length: 13; J gene: TRBJ2-5; V gene: TRBV6-5; D gene: TRBD2; CDR3 protein: CASRGLAGETQYF
CDR3 length: 15; J gene: TRBJ2-1; V gene: TRBV3-1/TRBV3-2; D gene: NA; CDR3 protein: CASSLRTIFYNEQFF
CDR3 length: 15; J gene: TRBJ2-2; V gene: TRBV5-4; D gene: TRBD1; CDR3 protein: CASSFNRGDTGELFF
CDR3 length: 14; J gene: TRBJ1-6; V gene: TRBV9; D gene: TRBD1; CDR3 protein: CASRDRHLNSPLHF
CDR3 length: 12; J gene: TRBJ2-5; V gene: TRBV12-3/TRBV12-4; D gene: TRBD2; CDR3 protein: CASRASGETQYF
CDR3 length: 15; J gene: TRBJ2-1; V gene: TRBV18; D gene: NA; CDR3 protein: CASSPTGVVYNEQFF
CDR3 length: 14; J gene: TRBJ2-3; V gene: TRBV9; D gene: NA; CDR3 protein: CASSSLQTTDTQYF
CDR3 length: 15; J gene: TRBJ1-2; V gene: TRBV7-3; D gene: NA; CDR3 protein: CASSLEGTTAYGYTF